The 9 T cell receptor beta chains below all came from one sample that was sequenced in a study of graft-versus-host responses after intestinal transplantation. These receptors' targets are unknown. Measured with immunoSEQ multiplex PCR; TCRdb has only the in-frame clones, and not every one. The table includes about 92,000 clones, under 95% detected once. The sample in question was unstimulated CD8+ T cells sorted from spleen or lymph node cells, obtained before intestinal transplant. The receptors here all came from a human donor who received an intestinal transplant.

The chain employs TRBV10-3 and TRBJ2-5; D is perhaps TRBD1 (6 bases). V lost 6 bases to trimming and J lost 4 bases, with 12 bases between them. The CDR3 consists of 13 residues. Germline V gene sequence: CDR1 ENHRY, CDR2 SYGVKD. The DNA for the CDR3 is TGTGCCATCAGGGGGGACAACCGAGAGACCCAGTACTTC. It codes for CAIRGDNRETQYF.

The V gene is TRBV9, the J gene TRBJ1-2; D is possibly TRBD1 (5 bases). Germline CDR1 reads SGDLS; CDR2 reads YYNGEE. With 0 bases removed from V and 6 bases from J, the gap between germline ends came to 15 bases. The CDR3 length is 15 residues. The CDR3 DNA is TGTGCCAGCAGCGTAGTGAGTGGGCGAGGGGATGGCTACACCTTC. Its protein product is CASSVVSGRGDGYTF.

J is TRBJ2-3 and V is TRBV5-1, with 7 bases identical to TRBD1. The J segment lost 8 bases and the V segment lost 5 bases, leaving 20 bases of the junction unmatched. The length of the CDR3 is 17 residues. CDR1 and CDR2 from the germline V gene are SGHRS and YFSETQ. CDR3 residues: CASSLWTHQGDTGTQYF. The CDR3 DNA is TGCGCCAGCAGTCTCTGGACTCATCAGGGGGATACGGGTACGCAGTATTTT.

The genes are TRBV7-9 and TRBJ1-1; the D gene is possibly TRBD1 (6 bases). Germline CDR1 and CDR2: SEHNR and FQNEAQ (reference sequence). The CDR3 covers 13 residues. The V end was cut by 5 bases, the J end by 11 bases, with 18 bases between. The CDR3 DNA reads TGTGCCAGCAGCCCGGGGGGCGGTCTTTTGGCTTTCTTT. This sequence encodes CASSPGGGLLAFF.

This clone was seen a single time. The rearrangement links TRBV5-4 to TRBJ2-7, with D unresolved. The germline V gene encodes CDR1 SGHNT and CDR2 YYREEE (reference sequence). Deletions cut 0 bases from V and 6 bases from J, with 4 bases between. There are 11 residues in the CDR3. DNA of the CDR3: TGTGCCAGCAGCTTGGAGGGCGAGCAGTACTTC. It codes for CASSLEGEQYF.

The genes are TRBV18 and TRBJ2-7; the D is unclear. Germline loops: CDR1 KGHSH, CDR2 LQKENI. This CDR3 spans 16 amino acids. The ends were cut back, 0 bases at V and 6 bases at J, with 18 bases in the middle. The chain's CDR3 is CASSPPRWRSVGEQYF. The CDR3 bases are TGTGCCAGCTCACCACCGCGTTGGAGATCGGTTGGCGAGCAGTACTTC.

The chain carries TRBV14 and TRBJ2-1; 8 nucleotides align to TRBD1. The CDR3 sequence is 14 residues long. Germline values: CDR1 SGHDN, CDR2 FVKESK. V dropped 0 bases and J dropped 8; count of bases not matched to a gene: 3. Here the CDR3 reads CASSQDGQGYEQFF. The CDR3 nucleotides read TGTGCCAGCAGCCAAGACGGACAGGGCTATGAGCAGTTCTTC.

The chain carries TRBV4-2 and TRBJ2-7; 7 bases are shared with TRBD2. Germline CDR1 is LGHNA and CDR2 is YNFKEQ. The trim removed 1 base at V and 6 bases at J, leaving 0 bases unmatched. The CDR3 loop spans 12 amino acids. Here the CDR3 DNA reads TGTGCCAGCAGCCAAGGGGGGGGCGAGCAGTACTTC. Amino acids: CASSQGGGEQYF.

The chain joins TRBV9 to TRBJ2-2; D call uncertain. This CDR3 region has 17 residues. V lost 3 bases and J 1 base, leaving 16 bases between the germline ends. Germline V gene lookup returns CDR1 SGDLS and CDR2 YYNGEE. This CDR3 is CASSDDLGHLNTGELFF. The CDR3 nucleotides read TGTGCCAGCAGCGACGACTTAGGGCATCTGAACACCGGGGAGCTGTTTTTT.